Included here is one T cell receptor beta chain sequence, with context. The V gene lost 6 bases and the J gene lost 1 base, with 7 bases spanning the gap. CDR3 length: 12 residues. Germline V gene data show CDR1 as SNHLY and CDR2 as FYNNEI. These data are taken from a study of blood T cell repertoires in COVID-19. Overall study: Acute and convalescent COVID-19 specimens originated in the United States, Italy and Spain. T cells, B-cell-depleted T cells, or PBMCs provided the cDNA or gDNA that served as material.

The method was immunoSEQ multiplex PCR; TCRdb's version includes in-frame clones alone and lacks a portion of them. This sample has around 170,000 clones, with 70% to 90% found just once. This chain uses TRBV2 with TRBJ2-7; no clear D. Sequencing was performed on peripheral blood. The sequence was obtained from a woman under 40 with acute or convalescent COVID-19. The CDR3 is CASRETSYEQYF. CDR3 DNA sequence: TGTGCCAGCAGGGAAACTTCCTACGAGCAGTACTTC.